This T cell receptor beta chain was sequenced during a study of blood T cell repertoires in COVID-19 (TCRdb year 2020). About the study as a whole: Samples from collaborators originated in the United States, Italy and Spain and spanned both the acute and convalescent phases of COVID-19. The prospective study material was composed of cDNA or gDNA derived from T cells, B-cell-depleted T cells, or PBMCs. Deeply sampled blood TCRbeta repertoires from subjects exposed to, actively infected with, or recovered from COVID-19 were included in the dataset. The repertoires were released in a freely available public database intended as a resource for research on the immune response to SARS-CoV-2. The samples were drawn from the first 160 participants of the ongoing ImmuneRACE study and from 950 to 1,500 subjects provided by 6 global collaborators. Nearly every sample came with metadata listing a de-identified subject ID, COVID-19 status, age in years and sex. HLA class I and class II types, where available, came from metadata supplied by the sample provider rather than from assay-based typing. What the study reported, not specific to this receptor: Clinical and demographic metadata were provided uncurated, with the amount varying by source and participant.

CDR1 MDHEN and CDR2 SYDVKM were looked up in the germline V gene. The CDR3 measures 15 amino acids from cysteine to phenylalanine. Only CDR3 DNA remains: 45 bases, in frame from the first base. Between the V and J ends, shortened by 6 bases and 7 bases respectively, the junction contains 21 bases. At one collaborating source in Seattle, patients were enrolled during active infection and were followed longitudinally through the course of disease. Collaborating institutions collected whole blood in K2EDTA tubes following their own protocols. For TCRbeta analysis, collaborators shipped samples as frozen whole blood, isolated PBMCs, or DNA extracted from either of those sample types. TCRbeta CDR3 regions were amplified from genomic DNA by means of the immunoSEQ Assay, a bias-controlled multiplex PCR. The study's processing was this. The number of nucleated cells in each sample was estimated from the amplification of reference gene primers within the assay. To quantify the absolute abundance of each unique TCRbeta CDR3 rearrangement, sequence reads were collapsed and filtered. For each sample, productive Simpson clonality was calculated by taking the square root of Simpson's diversity index across productive rearrangements. TCRdb re-hosts the immuneACCESS table, in-frame sequences only. Its copies lack some clones; in the studies checked, an unresolved V gene accounts for under half of them, and the cause for the rest is not known. V, J and clone size derive from that table, while D and trimming were established from the DNA sequence. Present in this sample are approximately 200,000 clones, 84% of which were seen just once. In total, the top ten clones hold roughly a tenth of the sample.

In the case of this clone: Its antigen is unknown. No qualities accompany the bases; no much larger clone lies one base away.

In this chain, TRBV28 is recombined with TRBJ1-2, with TRBD1 tentatively as D gene (6 bases match). Sequenced: peripheral blood. The TCR originated in a woman of 80 years or more with COVID-19, enrolled during active disease. The nucleotide sequence is given as TGTGCCAGCAGCCGAGGGGGTTCTCTAGGGGGTGGCTACACCTTC. Translated, it reads CASSRGGSLGGGYTF.